The present T cell receptor (beta chain) was sequenced within a study of neoadjuvant anti-PD-1 for oral cavity cancer. Generated by immunoSEQ multiplex PCR, the TCRdb table keeps only in-frame clones and is missing some. Among under 6,000 clones listed, roughly three fifths were seen once. Study conclusions and caveats: TCR analyses covered only a few patients per response group. Higher pretreatment blood Treg/Th17 ratios correlated with higher pretreatment blood and lower post-treatment tumor TCRbeta clonality.

As to time point: after neoadjuvant nivolumab, at surgical resection. A word on this clone: Its specificity is unknown. Because the CDR3's place on the DNA is in doubt, the DNA is left out and the CDR3 is given as listed by TCRdb.

This TCR was recovered from a person aged 40 to 85 with oral cavity squamous cell carcinoma. Sample: tumor tissue, taken after nivolumab (anti-PD-1) treatment.

CDR3 in amino acids: CASGRAGHFDF. The rearrangement uses TRBV12-5 and TRBJ2-7. Germline CDR1 and CDR2: LGHNT and FRNRAP. The CDR3 comprises 11 residues, both ends counted.